This TCR beta chain was identified during a study of blood T cells in healthy people across ages. Study findings and constraints: Researchers deemed the diversity estimates from one million T cells underestimates.

Germline CDR1 reads LGHNA; CDR2 reads YSLEER. V was trimmed by 1 base and J by 5 bases, leaving 12 bases between them. CDR3 length equals 15 residues. Primers used in a second PCR of about 6 to 12 cycles were a sample-barcoded 5' primer and a J-beta primer mix. TCRdb itself ran the 5' RACE reads through MiXCR, one entry per CDR3 protein. The sample consists of approximately 1.5 million distinct CDR3 sequences, approximately 39% of them appearing once. Turning to this clonotype: Its cognate antigen is unknown.

The receptor was derived from a woman between 18 and 29 years old in good health. Material: blood. This sequence joins TRBV4-3 and TRBJ2-1; no clear D gene. CDR3 coding DNA: TGCGCCAGCAGCCAAGTTTTGAGACGGAACAATGAGCAGTTCTTC. Translating it yields CASSQVLRRNNEQFF.